Below, 6 T cell receptor beta chains from the same sample are listed, as sequenced in a study of post-analysis software for immune sequencing data. Notes on the study in general: Relative to controls, patients had five TRBV segments at higher frequency, with TRBV5-6, TRBV5-1 and TRBV20-1 among these.

These receptors have no identified antigens. Unique molecular identifiers tagged the TCR beta cDNA libraries. TCRdb re-called the PCR reads through MiXCR, storing one row per CDR3 protein. Of a few hundred thousand distinct CDR3 sequences listed, under 55% are singletons. The sample consisted of blood. These receptors all come from a girl under 18 with multiple sclerosis.

The chain links TRBV9 to TRBJ2-3; 9 bases agree with TRBD2. The CDR3 length is 16 residues. The V segment lost 4 bases and the J segment 2 bases; nucleotides outside the gene matches: 8. Germline V gene data show CDR1 as SGDLS and CDR2 as YYNGEE. The chain's CDR3 is CASSLRTSVVTDTQYF. CDR3 DNA: TGTGCCAGCAGCCTCCGGACTAGCGTGGTCACAGATACGCAGTATTTT.

The rearrangement links TRBV14 to TRBJ2-5, with 7 bases lining up with TRBD2. This CDR3 is built from 19 residues. V gave up 3 bases and J gave up 0 bases; unmatched junction bases: 16. The germline gives CDR1 SGHDN, CDR2 FVKESK. CDR3 nucleotide sequence: TGTGCCAGCAGCCAGAGGATCCGGGAGGAAGGGTGGTACCAAGAGACCCAGTACTTC. Translating gives CASSQRIREEGWYQETQYF.

The chain combines TRBV20-1 with TRBJ1-2; D call uncertain. The CDR3 contains 12 residues. The V end was cut by 5 bases, the J end by 4 bases, with 11 bases between. Germline values: CDR1 DFQATT, CDR2 SNEGSKA (reference sequence). The CDR3 DNA reads TGCAGTGCTCTACCGGGCCTCTATGGCTACACCTTC. Translated, it gives CSALPGLYGYTF.

This rearrangement joins TRBV5-1 to TRBJ2-7; possible D gene TRBD2, 6 bases. The germline CDR1 and CDR2 sequences are SGHRS and YFSETQ. CDR3 length: 14 residues. The V end was cut by 2 bases, the J end by 7 bases, with 16 bases between. DNA for the CDR3: TGCGCCAGCAGCTTCCGGGACTTAGGATTGGAGCAGTACTTC. Amino acids: CASSFRDLGLEQYF.

The CDR3 is CASSLTGTHATNEKLFF. The CDR3 bases are TGTGCCAGCAGCTTAACAGGGACCCATGCAACTAATGAAAAACTGTTTTTT. The J gene is TRBJ1-4, the V gene TRBV7-4; perhaps TRBD1 as D (6 bases). Germline-derived CDR1 and CDR2 are SGHVT and SQSDAQ. The CDR3 runs 17 residues. V lost 2 bases, J lost 0 bases, and 13 bases lay in between.

The chain employs TRBV5-6 and TRBJ2-5, with D unresolved. Trimming removed 6 bases from V and 4 bases from J, with 22 bases in between. The CDR3 contains 16 residues. The germline gives CDR1 SGHDT, CDR2 YYEEEE. CDR3 coding DNA: TGTGCCAGCACGAGCCTAGGCCAACCTCCCGGAGAGACCCAGTACTTC. Translating gives CASTSLGQPPGETQYF.